This T cell receptor beta chain was found in a study of CD8 T cells in Susac syndrome. The study, taken as a whole, reports: Only a relatively small number of individuals were included in the TCR sequencing and HLA analysis.

It was treatment-naive patients with stable or active relapsing-remitting disease who made up the multiple sclerosis controls. TEMRA cells were FACS-enriched, and CD8+ and CD4+ T cells were isolated negatively. An amount of RNA that ranged from roughly 0.5 to 1 ug was reverse transcribed with random hexamers. The immunoSEQ assay covered 54 Vbeta and 13 Jbeta segments for CDR3. TCRdb processed the immunoSEQ multiplex PCR reads anew with MiXCR; each CDR3 protein has one entry. The sample consists of a few hundred thousand distinct CDR3 sequences, 92% of them appearing once. The V and J ends lost 5 bases and 2 bases respectively, with 11 bases between them. From germline, CDR1 is MNHNY and CDR2 SVGAGI (reference sequence). CDR3 length equals 14 residues. In this sample, this clonotype turned up once. The antigen is unknown.

The sequencing input was CD8+ T cells from PBMCs. The sequence came from a human donor with multiple sclerosis. V usage is TRBV6-6 and J usage is TRBJ2-3; D uncertain. CDR3 amino acids: CASSPHAVTDTQYF. CDR3 coding DNA: TGTGCCAGCAGTCCCCATGCTGTCACAGATACGCAGTATTTT.